This T cell receptor beta chain was obtained from a study of graft-versus-host responses after intestinal transplantation. Across the whole study: The transplants performed in recipients were multivisceral, liver-intestinal, or isolated intestinal. Findings and caveats of the study: GvH clones were identified in recipient marrow, with some first appearing in ileum or blood.

Some clones are missing from TCRdb's copy, which holds only in-frame ones; the method was immunoSEQ multiplex PCR. The repertoire holds about 110,000 clones, with around 92% as singletons. A word on this clone: Antigen: not known.

This sample comprised unstimulated CD8+ T cells sorted from spleen or lymph node cells, obtained before transplant. This clonotype was sampled from a human donor who was the organ donor for an intestinal transplant.

In DNA form, the CDR3 reads TGTGCCAGTAGTCCCCTAGGGGTCAATAGAGAGACCCAGTACTTC. Its protein product is CASSPLGVNRETQYF. The chain recombines TRBV19 with TRBJ2-5; possible D gene TRBD1, 5 bases. Germline V gene sequence: CDR1 LNHDA, CDR2 SQIVND (reference sequence). The CDR3 spans 15 residues. V lost 5 bases, J lost 4 bases, and 17 bases lay in between. The full variable domain, completed using reference TRBV19 and TRBJ2-5, is DGGITQSPKYLFRKEGQNVTLSCEQNLNHDAMYWYRQDPGQGLRLIYYSQIVNDFQKGDIAEGYSVSREKKESFPLTVTSAQKNPTAFYLCASSPLGVNRETQYFGPGTRLLVL.